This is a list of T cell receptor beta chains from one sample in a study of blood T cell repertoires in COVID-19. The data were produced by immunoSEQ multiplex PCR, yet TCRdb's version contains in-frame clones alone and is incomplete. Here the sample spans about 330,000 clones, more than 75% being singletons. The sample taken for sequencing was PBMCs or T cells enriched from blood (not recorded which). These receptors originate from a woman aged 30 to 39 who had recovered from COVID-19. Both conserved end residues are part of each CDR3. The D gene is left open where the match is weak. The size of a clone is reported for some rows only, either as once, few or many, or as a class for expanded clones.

CASSLDRYHEQFF TGTGCCAGCAGCTTAGACAGGTACCATGAGCAGTTCTTC TRBJ2-1 - - TRBV11-2
CASSSTEAKGNTIYF TGCGCCAGCAGCTCGACGGAGGCGAAAGGAAACACCATATATTTT TRBJ1-3 - - TRBV5-1
CASSPTGAEAFF TGTGCCAGCAGTCCCACAGGGGCTGAAGCTTTCTTT TRBJ1-1 TRBD1 once TRBV12-3/TRBV12-4
CSVQNLVRVSGTEAFF TGCAGCGTTCAAAATCTTGTCAGGGTGTCGGGCACTGAAGCTTTCTTT TRBJ1-1 - few TRBV29-1
CASSEARLGETQYF TGTGCCAGCAGTGAAGCGCGGTTAGGAGAGACCCAGTACTTC TRBJ2-5 - - TRBV2
CASSQWAGRYYGYTF TGTGCCAGCAGCCAATGGGCAGGGCGCTACTATGGCTACACCTTC TRBJ1-2 - - TRBV16
CASSLALAGDYNEQFF TGTGCCAGCAGCTTGGCACTAGCGGGGGACTACAATGAGCAGTTCTTC TRBJ2-1 TRBD2 - TRBV5-4
CASSLASSYEQYF TGTGCCAGCAGCTTAGCTAGTTCCTACGAGCAGTACTTC TRBJ2-7 - - TRBV11-2
CASSLAVGGKLFF TGTGCCAGCAGCTTAGCAGTAGGCGGTAAACTGTTTTTT TRBJ1-4 - few TRBV5-4
CAWSLAGGTNEKLFF TGTGCCTGGAGTTTGGCAGGGGGAACTAATGAAAAACTGTTTTTT TRBJ1-4 TRBD1 - TRBV30
CASSLGLGTEAFF TGTGCCAGTAGTTTGGGGCTTGGCACTGAAGCTTTCTTT TRBJ1-1 - - TRBV19
CASSSGGEGQPRNQYF TGTGCCAGCAGCTCCGGGGGAGAGGGTCAGCCGAGAAACCAGTACTTC TRBJ2-5 - - TRBV5-8
CASSLRNYGYTF TGTGCCAGCAGCTTGCGGAACTATGGCTACACCTTC TRBJ1-2 - - TRBV5-6
CASRDHRTGPETQYF TGTGCCAGCAGGGATCACCGGACAGGGCCAGAGACCCAGTACTTC TRBJ2-5 TRBD1 - TRBV6-5
CASSDLMRAWRTEAFF TGTGCCAGCAGTGACTTGATGAGGGCCTGGAGGACTGAAGCTTTCTTT TRBJ1-1 - - TRBV6-4
CATSDSDPAGGTDTQYF TGTGCCACCAGTGATTCCGACCCTGCGGGGGGCACAGATACGCAGTATTTT TRBJ2-3 TRBD2 - TRBV24-1
CASNDRGSGNTIYF TGTGCCAGCAACGACAGGGGCTCTGGAAACACCATATATTTT TRBJ1-3 TRBD1 - TRBV3-1/TRBV3-2
CASSPSQETQYF TGTGCCAGCAGCCCTTCTCAAGAGACCCAGTACTTC TRBJ2-5 - - TRBV12-3/TRBV12-4
CASSSRDYHTEAFF TGTGCCAGCAGCTCGCGAGATTATCACACTGAAGCTTTCTTT TRBJ1-1 - once TRBV9
CASSSLGGGYNEQFF TGTGCCAGCAGTTCCTTAGGCGGGGGGTACAATGAGCAGTTCTTC TRBJ2-1 TRBD2 - TRBV6-5
CASSARDRDHGYTF TGTGCCAGCAGCGCAAGGGACAGGGATCATGGCTACACCTTC TRBJ1-2 TRBD1 - TRBV5-6
CASSYGRLAGRYEQYF TGCGCCAGCAGCTACGGACGACTAGCGGGGCGCTACGAGCAGTACTTC TRBJ2-7 TRBD2 - TRBV5-1
CASSEKSQGNFYGYTF TGTGCCAGCAGTGAAAAGTCCCAGGGGAACTTCTATGGCTACACCTTC TRBJ1-2 - - TRBV25-1
CASSSPRRVNRGQNEQYF TGTGCCAGCAGTTCCCCTAGGAGAGTAAACAGGGGGCAAAACGAGCAGTACTTC TRBJ2-7 TRBD1 - TRBV6-2/TRBV6-3
CASSYTGGEGYTF TGTGCCAGCAGTTACACAGGGGGTGAGGGCTACACCTTC TRBJ1-2 TRBD1 - TRBV2
CATSRDLPGQGVHEQYF TGTGCCACCAGCAGAGATTTACCGGGACAGGGGGTCCACGAGCAGTACTTC TRBJ2-7 TRBD1 - TRBV15
CASSATARGTLHF TGTGCCAGCAGTGCGACAGCCCGAGGTACCCTCCACTTT TRBJ1-6 - - TRBV27
CASSMTGLHEQYF TGCGCCAGCAGCATGACAGGGCTCCACGAGCAGTACTTC TRBJ2-7 TRBD1 - TRBV4-1
CASRERTDTQYF TGTGCCAGCAGGGAGCGCACAGATACGCAGTATTTT TRBJ2-3 - - TRBV2
CASSPRTDPAHGYTF TGTGCCAGCAGCCCCCGGACAGATCCTGCCCATGGCTACACCTTC TRBJ1-2 - - TRBV5-4
CASTRVGDGYTF TGTGCCAGCACTAGGGTAGGGGATGGCTACACCTTC TRBJ1-2 - - TRBV2
CACHDPGTANTIYF TGTGCCTGTCACGATCCCGGGACAGCAAACACCATATATTTT TRBJ1-3 TRBD1 - TRBV28
CASRGDWTGNTIYF TGTGCCAGCAGAGGGGACTGGACTGGAAACACCATATATTTT TRBJ1-3 - once TRBV2
CASSPRGDFYEQYF TGTGCCAGCAGCCCCCGTGGAGACTTCTACGAGCAGTACTTC TRBJ2-7 - - TRBV5-4
CASTPPRRGAEAFF TGCGCCAGCACCCCCCCGCGTCGGGGGGCTGAAGCTTTCTTT TRBJ1-1 - - TRBV4-1
CASSRGPEAFF TGTGCCAGCAGCCGAGGGCCTGAAGCTTTCTTT TRBJ1-1 - - TRBV7-8
CATTAGVFPNTGELFF TGTGCCACCACCGCGGGGGTGTTTCCGAACACCGGGGAGCTGTTTTTT TRBJ2-2 TRBD2 - TRBV10-3
CASSLSSGGTDTQYF TGCGCCAGCAGCTTATCTAGCGGGGGCACAGATACGCAGTATTTT TRBJ2-3 TRBD2 - TRBV5-1
CASSESNNEQFF TGTGCCAGCAGTGAATCAAACAATGAGCAGTTCTTC TRBJ2-1 - - TRBV6-1
CATSRGEGYDTEAFF TGTGCCACCAGCAGGGGGGAGGGGTATGACACTGAAGCTTTCTTT TRBJ1-1 - - TRBV15
CASSYSRDNQPQHF TGTGCCAGCAGTTATTCCCGCGACAATCAGCCCCAGCATTTT TRBJ1-5 - - TRBV6-5
CASSPGTSDTEAFF TGTGCCAGCAGCCCCGGGACATCCGACACTGAAGCTTTCTTT TRBJ1-1 - - TRBV6-8
CASSLQQAMNTEAFF TGCGCCAGCAGCTTGCAACAGGCTATGAACACTGAAGCTTTCTTT TRBJ1-1 - - TRBV5-1
CASGESPGDSPLHF TGTGCCAGCGGCGAGTCCCCGGGGGATTCACCCCTCCACTTT TRBJ1-6 - - TRBV28
CASSLAGGYTEAFF TGTGCCAGCAGCTTGGCAGGGGGCTATACTGAAGCTTTCTTT TRBJ1-1 TRBD1 - TRBV5-5
CASSMTGVVNEQFF TGTGCCAGCAGCATGACAGGGGTAGTAAATGAGCAGTTCTTC TRBJ2-1 TRBD1 - TRBV5-8
CATSRETGKLFF TGTGCCACCAGCAGAGAGACGGGAAAACTGTTTTTT TRBJ1-4 - - TRBV15
CSVEIRDYAEAFF TGCAGCGTTGAAATCCGGGATTACGCTGAAGCTTTCTTT TRBJ1-1 - - TRBV29-1
CSAHTGQVHGYTF TGCAGCGCCCACACCGGACAGGTCCATGGCTACACCTTC TRBJ1-2 TRBD1 - TRBV29-1